This is a list of T cell receptor beta chains from one sample in a study of T cell changes during pregnancy in multiple sclerosis. Profiling relied on immunoSEQ multiplex PCR, and the TCRdb table lists in-frame clones only, not all of them. The data show tens of thousands of clones, with around 92% seen just once and around a quarter held by the top ten. This specimen consisted of CD8+ T cells from peripheral blood mononuclear cells, obtained before pregnancy. The receptors here all came from a female donor with multiple sclerosis, enrolled in a pregnancy study. Both conserved end residues are part of each CDR3. The order of the fields is J gene, CDR3 length, clone size, D gene, V gene, CDR3 DNA, CDR3 protein. The D gene is left open where the match is weak. Clone sizes are given selectively: once, few, many, or a class where the clone is expanded.

j_gene: TRBJ2-7
len: 15
abundance: .
d_gene: TRBD2
v_gene: TRBV29-1
CDR3nt: TGCAGCGTCGGACTAGCGGGAGGCTTGGTCTACGAGCAGTACTTC
CDR3aa: CSVGLAGGLVYEQYF

j_gene: TRBJ2-7
len: 13
abundance: .
d_gene: .
v_gene: TRBV19
CDR3nt: TGTGCCAGTAGTATAGCCACAGTCTACGAGCAGTACTTC
CDR3aa: CASSIATVYEQYF

j_gene: TRBJ2-5
len: 15
abundance: .
d_gene: .
v_gene: TRBV15
CDR3nt: TGTGCCACCAGCAGAGATAGCGGCGCAAGGGAGACCCAGTACTTC
CDR3aa: CATSRDSGARETQYF

j_gene: TRBJ2-7
len: 14
abundance: .
d_gene: .
v_gene: TRBV6-5
CDR3nt: TGTGCCAGCAGTTACTCGAGATCTCCTCTTGAGCAGTACTTC
CDR3aa: CASSYSRSPLEQYF

j_gene: TRBJ1-4
len: 16
abundance: .
d_gene: .
v_gene: TRBV5-3
CDR3nt: TGTGCCAGAAGCTTGGGGGGCCAGTTCTTTGGTGAAAAACTGTTTTTT
CDR3aa: CARSLGGQFFGEKLFF

j_gene: TRBJ1-1
len: 15
abundance: .
d_gene: .
v_gene: TRBV5-5
CDR3nt: TGTGCCAGCAGCTACCCGCGGGGCTTGAACACTGAAGCTTTCTTT
CDR3aa: CASSYPRGLNTEAFF

j_gene: TRBJ2-5
len: 16
abundance: .
d_gene: .
v_gene: TRBV4-2
CDR3nt: TGTGCCAGCAGCCAAGTGGATAGAGAGGAGGGGGAGACCCAGTACTTC
CDR3aa: CASSQVDREEGETQYF

j_gene: TRBJ2-1
len: 13
abundance: .
d_gene: .
v_gene: TRBV2
CDR3nt: TGTGCCAGCAGTCGCCGGGTGGGCAATGAGCAGTTCTTC
CDR3aa: CASSRRVGNEQFF

j_gene: TRBJ1-5
len: 14
abundance: few
d_gene: .
v_gene: TRBV2
CDR3nt: TGTGCCAGCAGTGAGAGAGGGATGCATCAGCCCCAGCATTTT
CDR3aa: CASSERGMHQPQHF

j_gene: TRBJ2-7
len: 14
abundance: .
d_gene: .
v_gene: TRBV6-1
CDR3nt: TGTGCCAGCAGTGCAAGCAGGTACTCCTACGAGCAGTACTTC
CDR3aa: CASSASRYSYEQYF

j_gene: TRBJ2-6
len: 16
abundance: .
d_gene: .
v_gene: TRBV6-4
CDR3nt: TGTGCCAGCAGTGGCACAGGGAGCTCTGGGGCCAACGTCCTGACTTTC
CDR3aa: CASSGTGSSGANVLTF

j_gene: TRBJ2-7
len: 14
abundance: .
d_gene: TRBD2
v_gene: TRBV10-3
CDR3nt: TGTGCCATCAGGCCGGGACTAGCGGGGGTAGAGCAGTACTTC
CDR3aa: CAIRPGLAGVEQYF

j_gene: TRBJ1-1
len: 17
abundance: .
d_gene: TRBD1
v_gene: TRBV27
CDR3nt: TGTGCCAGCAGTTCGGGGACAGGGGTTCGCGTGAACACTGAAGCTTTCTTT
CDR3aa: CASSSGTGVRVNTEAFF

j_gene: TRBJ1-5
len: 14
abundance: .
d_gene: .
v_gene: TRBV7-6
CDR3nt: TGTGCCAGCAGCTCCTCACCGGGGAATCAGCCCCAGCATTTT
CDR3aa: CASSSSPGNQPQHF

j_gene: TRBJ1-3
len: 14
abundance: .
d_gene: TRBD1
v_gene: TRBV5-6
CDR3nt: TGTGCCAGCAGCCCCAGGGGGCTCGGAAACACCATATATTTT
CDR3aa: CASSPRGLGNTIYF

j_gene: TRBJ2-5
len: 13
abundance: .
d_gene: TRBD1
v_gene: TRBV25-1
CDR3nt: TGTGCCAGCAGTGAATACAGGGGGGAGACCCAGTACTTC
CDR3aa: CASSEYRGETQYF

j_gene: TRBJ2-7
len: 13
abundance: .
d_gene: TRBD1
v_gene: TRBV5-6
CDR3nt: TGTGCCAGCAGGCCAGGGGGAGCGTACGAGCAGTACTTC
CDR3aa: CASRPGGAYEQYF

j_gene: TRBJ2-1
len: 14
abundance: .
d_gene: TRBD1
v_gene: TRBV6-1
CDR3nt: TGTGCCAGCAGGTGGACAGGGGCGGACAATGAGCAGTTCTTC
CDR3aa: CASRWTGADNEQFF

j_gene: TRBJ2-7
len: 14
abundance: .
d_gene: .
v_gene: TRBV7-2
CDR3nt: TGTGCCAGCAGGTCAACTAGGGCCTCCTACGAGCAGTACTTC
CDR3aa: CASRSTRASYEQYF

j_gene: TRBJ1-5
len: 15
abundance: .
d_gene: .
v_gene: TRBV19
CDR3nt: TGTGCCAGTAGGCCGCTGGAGGGGAGAGATCAGCCCCAGCATTTT
CDR3aa: CASRPLEGRDQPQHF

j_gene: TRBJ2-7
len: 14
abundance: .
d_gene: .
v_gene: TRBV13
CDR3nt: TGTGCCAGCGGAGGAAGGCAGTTCAGCTACGAGCAGTACTTC
CDR3aa: CASGGRQFSYEQYF

j_gene: TRBJ1-2
len: 15
abundance: large
d_gene: TRBD1
v_gene: TRBV7-9
CDR3nt: TGTGCCAGCAGCTCTCGGGACAGGACGGGGGAAGGCTACACCTTC
CDR3aa: CASSSRDRTGEGYTF

j_gene: TRBJ1-2
len: 13
abundance: once
d_gene: .
v_gene: TRBV7-9
CDR3nt: TGTGCCAGCAGCCCGACGAGTGGCGGTGGCTACACCTTC
CDR3aa: CASSPTSGGGYTF

j_gene: TRBJ1-4
len: 14
abundance: .
d_gene: TRBD1
v_gene: TRBV27
CDR3nt: TGTGCCAGCAGCAATCGGGACAGAAATGAAAAACTGTTTTTT
CDR3aa: CASSNRDRNEKLFF

j_gene: TRBJ2-1
len: 17
abundance: .
d_gene: TRBD2
v_gene: TRBV5-1
CDR3nt: TGCGCCAGCAGCTTGGCCGGGCTGCGGGGGAACTACAATGAGCAGTTCTTC
CDR3aa: CASSLAGLRGNYNEQFF

j_gene: TRBJ1-2
len: 15
abundance: .
d_gene: TRBD1
v_gene: TRBV4-1
CDR3nt: TGCGCCAGCAGCCAAGGGACAGGGGCCCTATATGGCTACACCTTC
CDR3aa: CASSQGTGALYGYTF

j_gene: TRBJ1-5
len: 13
abundance: .
d_gene: .
v_gene: TRBV5-4
CDR3nt: TGTGCCACAAAGGCTGGTCGAGGCCAGCCCCAGCATTTT
CDR3aa: CATKAGRGQPQHF

j_gene: TRBJ1-2
len: 15
abundance: .
d_gene: TRBD1
v_gene: TRBV5-1
CDR3nt: TGCGCCAGCAGCTTGGATCGGGACAGCCGATATGGCTACACCTTC
CDR3aa: CASSLDRDSRYGYTF

j_gene: TRBJ1-5
len: 16
abundance: .
d_gene: .
v_gene: TRBV19
CDR3nt: TGTGCCAGTAGTCCCGACACGTTTTGGGGCAATCAGCCCCAGCATTTT
CDR3aa: CASSPDTFWGNQPQHF

j_gene: TRBJ2-5
len: 15
abundance: few
d_gene: TRBD2
v_gene: TRBV5-6
CDR3nt: TGTGCCAGCAGCTTGGAGCGGGGGGGCCCCGAGACCCAGTACTTC
CDR3aa: CASSLERGGPETQYF

j_gene: TRBJ2-5
len: 13
abundance: .
d_gene: .
v_gene: TRBV6-1
CDR3nt: TGTGCCAGCAGTGATAGCGTCTCAGAGACCCAGTACTTC
CDR3aa: CASSDSVSETQYF

j_gene: TRBJ2-7
len: 15
abundance: .
d_gene: TRBD2
v_gene: TRBV9
CDR3nt: TGTGCCAGCAGCCCAACGGGACTAGCGGGACGCGAGCAGTACTTC
CDR3aa: CASSPTGLAGREQYF